This T cell receptor (beta chain) stems from a study of memory CD4+ T cells and cytomegalovirus serostatus. Whole-study results and caveats: Of 150 to 200 reported CMV TCRbeta sequences, about 70 were found in memory CD4+ repertoires. Suggested: most of the CMV-linked TCR signature lies in CD4+ memory cells.

As concerns this clone: The target antigen is unknown.

TCRdb keeps only in-frame clones here, not all; method: immunoSEQ multiplex PCR. Of under 40,000 clones listed, 79% are singletons. The sort gate was single viable CD3+CD4+CD8-CD45RO+ cells for memory CD4+ T cells. CD4+ T cells were isolated by positive magnetic selection. CDR3 length: 18 residues. The junction had 8 bases not matched to a gene; V was cut back by 0 bases and J by 4 bases. Germline V gene data show CDR1 as SGHTA and CDR2 as FQGNSA. The chain joins TRBV7-2 to TRBJ2-1; 11 nucleotides match TRBD2. Sequenced: memory CD4+ T cells from blood. The receptor comes from an adult in good health and CMV-seropositive. CDR3 region: CASSLALTTSGAYNEQFF. The CDR3 bases are TGTGCCAGCAGCTTAGCGCTAACGACTAGCGGGGCATACAATGAGCAGTTCTTC.